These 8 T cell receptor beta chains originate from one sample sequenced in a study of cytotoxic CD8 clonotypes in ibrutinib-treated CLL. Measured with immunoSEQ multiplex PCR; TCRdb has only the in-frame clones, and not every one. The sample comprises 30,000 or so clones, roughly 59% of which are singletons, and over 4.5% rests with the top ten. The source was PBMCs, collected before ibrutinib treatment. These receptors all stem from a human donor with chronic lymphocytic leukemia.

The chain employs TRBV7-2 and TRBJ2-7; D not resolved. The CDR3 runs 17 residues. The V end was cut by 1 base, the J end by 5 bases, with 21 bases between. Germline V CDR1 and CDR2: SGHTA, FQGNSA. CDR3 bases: TGTGCCAGCAGCTTAGTTGTAGGTGGGATCCCCACCCACGAGCAGTACTTC. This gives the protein CASSLVVGGIPTHEQYF.

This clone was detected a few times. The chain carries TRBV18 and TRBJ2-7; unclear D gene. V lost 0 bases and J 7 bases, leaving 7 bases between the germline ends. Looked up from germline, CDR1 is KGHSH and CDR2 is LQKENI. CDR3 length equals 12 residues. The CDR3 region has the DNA TGTGCCAGCTCACCACCTTTGGGGGAGCAGTACTTC. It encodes CASSPPLGEQYF.

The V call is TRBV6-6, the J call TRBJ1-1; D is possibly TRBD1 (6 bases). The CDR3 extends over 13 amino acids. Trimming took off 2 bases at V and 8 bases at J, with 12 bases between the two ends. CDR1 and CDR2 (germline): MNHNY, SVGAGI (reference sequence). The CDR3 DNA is TGTGCCAGCAGTTACCCTCAGGGGACCGAAGCTTTCTTT. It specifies CASSYPQGTEAFF.

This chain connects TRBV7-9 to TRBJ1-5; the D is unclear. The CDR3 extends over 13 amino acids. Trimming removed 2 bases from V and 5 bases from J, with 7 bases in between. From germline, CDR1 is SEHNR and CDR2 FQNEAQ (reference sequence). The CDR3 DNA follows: TGTGCCAGCAGCTTACGGGCGGATCAGCCCCAGCATTTT. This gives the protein CASSLRADQPQHF.

In DNA form, the CDR3 reads TGTGCCAGCAGCCCGTGGACTAGCGGGAGGGCCGGCGGGGAGCTGTTTTTT. This gives the protein CASSPWTSGRAGGELFF. The rearrangement joins TRBV7-6 to TRBJ2-2, with 15 bases matching TRBD2. Per germline, CDR1 SGHVS and CDR2 FNYEAQ. Unmatched junction bases numbered 8, after V lost 5 bases and J lost 7 bases. The CDR3 runs 17 residues.

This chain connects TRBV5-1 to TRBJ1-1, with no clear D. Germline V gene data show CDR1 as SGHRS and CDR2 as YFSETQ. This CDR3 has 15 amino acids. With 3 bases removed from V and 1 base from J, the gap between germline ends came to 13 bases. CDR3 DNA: TGCGCCAGCAGCTCCGGGCACCCATCGAACACTGAAGCTTTCTTT. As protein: CASSSGHPSNTEAFF.

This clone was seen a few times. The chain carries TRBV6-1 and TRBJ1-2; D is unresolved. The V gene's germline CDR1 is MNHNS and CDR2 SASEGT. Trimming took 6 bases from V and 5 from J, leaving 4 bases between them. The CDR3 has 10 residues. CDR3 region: CASSIYGYTF. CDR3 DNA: TGTGCCAGCAGCATATATGGCTACACCTTC.

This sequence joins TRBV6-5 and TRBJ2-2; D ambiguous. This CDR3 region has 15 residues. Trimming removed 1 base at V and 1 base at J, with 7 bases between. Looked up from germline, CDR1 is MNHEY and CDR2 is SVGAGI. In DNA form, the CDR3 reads TGTGCCAGCAGTTACTTGAGACTGAACACCGGGGAGCTGTTTTTT. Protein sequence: CASSYLRLNTGELFF.